Many counts were recorded for the clone carrying this TCR beta chain. Antigen: not known. The junction departs from the called germline gene at one end, perhaps through a read error. Tregs were sorted as CD4+CD25+CD127-/low cells. In germline, CDR1 is MNHNY, CDR2 SVGAGI (reference sequence). This CDR3 is built from 11 residues. TCRdb fed the 5' RACE reads into MiXCR, producing one record per CDR3 protein. The data hold 32,000 or so distinct CDR3 sequences, with 20% to 30% observed a single time. Study observations and caveats: The TCR gene usage of tumor memory CD4+ T cells clustered together with blood and lymph node memory CD4+ cells and with lymph node naive CD4+ cells.

The clonotype was recovered from a female donor with breast cancer. The chain recombines TRBV6-6 with TRBJ2-7; 7 positions agree with TRBD1. The sample taken for sequencing was tumor-infiltrating Tregs sorted from the breast tumor. CDR3 region: CASSYSGTARF. CDR3 nucleotide sequence: TGTGCCAGCAGTTACTCGGGGACAGCCCGCTTC.